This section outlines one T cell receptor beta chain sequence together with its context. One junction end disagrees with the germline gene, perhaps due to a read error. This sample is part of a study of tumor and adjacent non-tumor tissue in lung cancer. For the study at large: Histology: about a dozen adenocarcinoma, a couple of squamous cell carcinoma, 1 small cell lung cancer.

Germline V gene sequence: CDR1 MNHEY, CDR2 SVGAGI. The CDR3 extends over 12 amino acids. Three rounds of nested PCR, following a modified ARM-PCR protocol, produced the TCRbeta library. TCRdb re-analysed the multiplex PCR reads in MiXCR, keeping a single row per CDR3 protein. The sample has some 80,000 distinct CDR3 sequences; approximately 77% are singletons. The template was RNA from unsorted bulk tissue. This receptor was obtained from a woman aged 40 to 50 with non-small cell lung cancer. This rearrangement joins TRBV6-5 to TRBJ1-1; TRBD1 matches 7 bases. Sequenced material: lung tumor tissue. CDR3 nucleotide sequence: TGTGCCAGAAGTCAGGGGGAACATGAAGCTATCTTT. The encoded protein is CARSQGEHEAIF.